The 30 T cell receptor beta chains reported below all come from one sample, sequenced in a study of Ad26.COV2.S vaccination and SARS-CoV-2 variants. Treatment indicated: around 19 received Ad26.COV2.S at low or high dose, single or two shots; several received placebo; per-sample allocation not given. Sample collection was performed on day 63 after the first vaccine or placebo injection. Libraries were prepared by immunoSEQ multiplex PCR; TCRdb keeps only in-frame clonotypes and omits some of them. This table holds 350,000 to 450,000 clones, roughly 84% found once. Here the sequenced sample was peripheral blood, taken in a trial of Ad26.COV2.S vaccine versus placebo. These receptors all come from a person between 18 and 59 years old who received the Ad26.COV2.S COVID-19 vaccine or a placebo.

The chain recombines TRBV7-9 with TRBJ2-3; weak D call: TRBD1 (5 bases). The germline CDR1 and CDR2 sequences are SEHNR and FQNEAQ (reference sequence). This CDR3 is built from 15 residues. Trimming shortened V by 4 bases and J by 0 bases, and 11 bases separated the two germline ends. CDR3 sequence reads: CASSSQGISTDTQYF. CDR3 in DNA: TGTGCCAGCAGCTCCCAGGGAATAAGCACAGATACGCAGTATTTT.

This chain uses TRBV2 with TRBJ2-1; no clear D. Deletions cut 4 bases from V and 1 base from J, with 8 bases between. Germline CDR1 and CDR2: SNHLY and FYNNEI. The CDR3 totals 14 residues. CDR3 nucleotide sequence: TGTGCCAGCAGTGTGGGCTTTTCCTACAATGAGCAGTTCTTC. The encoded protein is CASSVGFSYNEQFF.

This clone was seen just once. This sequence joins TRBV24-1 and TRBJ2-2, with D possibly TRBD1 on 7 matching bases. The CDR3 length is 18 residues. Trimming took off 1 base at V and 0 bases at J, with 14 bases between the two ends. The germline CDR1 and CDR2 sequences are KGHDR and SFDVKD. CDR3 residues: CATSDFLGGQSNTGELFF. In DNA, the CDR3 is TGTGCCACCAGTGATTTCTTGGGGGGACAGTCGAACACCGGGGAGCTGTTTTTT.

CDR3 in DNA: TGTGCCAGCAGACCTAGCGGGGGGGCCGGGGAGACCCAGTACTTC. Translation gives CASRPSGGAGETQYF. V usage is TRBV7-2 and J usage is TRBJ2-5, with 12 nucleotides matching TRBD2. The V gene's germline CDR1 is SGHTA and CDR2 FQGNSA. With 6 bases clipped from V and 5 bases from J, the junction kept 7 bases outside the gene matches. This CDR3 comprises 15 residues.

The CDR3 region has the DNA TGCGCCAGCAGCTTGGGGGGGACAGGAGGGCAGCATACGCAGTATTTT. Protein product: CASSLGGTGGQHTQYF. The V and J genes are TRBV5-1 and TRBJ2-3, with 8 bases identical to TRBD1. Trimming took 0 bases from V and 7 from J; bases not matched to a gene: 10. Germline CDR1 reads SGHRS; CDR2 reads YFSETQ. The CDR3 length is 16 residues.

CDR3 loop: CASSFITSAYRYTEAFF. Here the CDR3 DNA reads TGTGCCAGCAGCTTCATTACTAGCGCCTATCGATACACTGAAGCTTTCTTT. The chain is built from TRBV7-6 and TRBJ1-1; no reliable D call. V lost 3 bases and J lost 3, with 20 bases in between. CDR3 size: 17 residues. The germline gives CDR1 SGHVS, CDR2 FNYEAQ.

This clone has just a few counts. CDR3: CASSQEGRDTGELFF. DNA of the CDR3: TGCGCCAGCAGTCAGGAAGGGAGGGACACCGGGGAGCTGTTTTTT. The chain recombines TRBV10-2 with TRBJ2-2; TRBD2 aligns across 7 bases. Trimming removed 5 bases from V and 3 bases from J; junction bases left unmatched: 6. This CDR3 region has 15 residues. Germline lookup yields CDR1 WSHSY and CDR2 SAAADI.

The V call is TRBV4-1, the J call TRBJ2-3; possibly TRBD2 for D (7 bases). Germline CDR1 MGHRA, CDR2 YSYEKL. The V gene lost 4 bases and the J gene lost 2 bases, with 16 bases spanning the gap. This CDR3 region has 16 residues. The CDR3, as DNA: TGCGCCAGCAGCCCCTGGGGGGGGCGTTTCACAGATACGCAGTATTTT. Translated: CASSPWGGRFTDTQYF.

The chain links TRBV18 to TRBJ1-1; the D gene is possibly TRBD1 (5 bases). The CDR3 contains 15 residues. V lost 3 bases and J 8 bases, leaving 19 bases between the germline ends. Germline CDR1 KGHSH, CDR2 LQKENI. The CDR3 DNA sequence: TGTGCCAGCTCACCCGGGGCCCTAATTTCGACCGAAGCTTTCTTT. Its protein product is CASSPGALISTEAFF.

The CDR3 coding sequence is TGTGCCAGCGGGAGGAACTCGCAGGGAGATACGCAGTATTTT. The encoded protein is CASGRNSQGDTQYF. The chain carries TRBV9 and TRBJ2-3; weak D call: TRBD2 (6 bases). Trimming cost V 7 bases and J 5 bases, with 17 bases left between them. The germline gives CDR1 SGDLS, CDR2 YYNGEE. CDR3 length equals 14 residues. Complete variable domain (other parts from reference TRBV9 and TRBJ2-3): DSGVTQTPKHLITATGQRVTLRCSPRSGDLSVYWYQQSLDQGLQFLIQYYNGEERAKGNILERFSAQQFPDLHSELNLSSLELGDSALYFCASGRNSQGDTQYFGPGTRLTVL.

The rearrangement links TRBV5-4 to TRBJ1-3, with D unclear. The V gene's germline CDR1 is SGHNT and CDR2 YYREEE (reference sequence). With 4 bases removed from V and 4 bases from J, the gap between germline ends came to 12 bases. The CDR3 consists of 14 residues. The CDR3 coding sequence is TGTGCCAGCAGCGACGGGCGCCCCGGAAACACCATATATTTT. It encodes CASSDGRPGNTIYF.

The chain recombines TRBV18 with TRBJ2-7; TRBD2 matches 7 bases. This CDR3 spans 14 amino acids. CDR1 is KGHSH and CDR2 is LQKENI in the germline V gene. V was pared by 5 bases and J by 4 bases, with 8 bases of the junction left unmatched. CDR3 coding DNA: TGTGCCAGCTCATATGAGAGGGGAGGGTACGAGCAGTACTTC. It translates to CASSYERGGYEQYF.

This chain connects TRBV10-3 to TRBJ2-7; 14 nucleotides line up with TRBD2. The germline CDR1 and CDR2 sequences are ENHRY and SYGVKD. V was pared by 6 bases and J by 3 bases, with 1 base of the junction left unmatched. The CDR3 sequence is 14 residues long. DNA of the CDR3: TGTGCCATCAGCGGGACTAGCGGGGGCTACGAGCAGTACTTC. Translating gives CAISGTSGGYEQYF.

The genes are TRBV27 and TRBJ2-1; the D is unclear. Trimming took 8 bases from V and 4 from J, leaving 15 bases between them. The CDR3 runs to 14 residues. CDR1 MNHEY and CDR2 SMNVEV come from the germline V gene (reference sequence). CDR3 region: CASRYTARYNEQFF. The DNA for the CDR3 is TGTGCCAGCCGATACACGGCTCGTTACAATGAGCAGTTCTTC.

The chain carries TRBV27 and TRBJ2-3; 7 positions match TRBD1. The CDR3 totals 13 residues. The ends lost 3 bases at V and 5 bases at J; junction bases unmatched: 2. The germline gives CDR1 MNHEY, CDR2 SMNVEV (reference sequence). This chain's CDR3 is CASSFAGGDTQYF. As DNA, the CDR3 is TGTGCCAGCAGTTTCGCAGGGGGAGATACGCAGTATTTT.

This clone showed up just once. This chain links TRBV7-2 with TRBJ2-6; no clear D gene. Trimming pared 2 bases from V and 2 bases from J, leaving 4 bases between. The CDR3 covers 14 residues. CDR1 and CDR2 from the germline V gene are SGHTA and FQGNSA. CDR3 region: CASSLFTGANVLTF. In nucleotides, the CDR3 is TGTGCCAGCAGCTTATTTACTGGGGCCAACGTCCTGACTTTC.

The chain has TRBV2 and TRBJ2-1; D perhaps matches TRBD1 (7 bases). CDR1 SNHLY and CDR2 FYNNEI come from the germline V gene. This CDR3 comprises 14 residues. Between the trimmed V and J ends, which lost 7 bases and 4 bases, there was a span of 14 bases. CDR3 sequence reads: CASTMAGGYNEQFF. In nucleotides, the CDR3 is TGTGCCAGCACAATGGCAGGGGGGTACAATGAGCAGTTCTTC. Full variable domain (outside the CDR3, taken from reference TRBV2 and TRBJ2-1): EPEVTQTPSHQVTQMGQEVILRCVPISNHLYFYWYRQILGQKVEFLVSFYNNEISEKSEIFDDQFSVERPDGSNFTLKIRSTKLEDSAMYFCASTMAGGYNEQFFGPGTRLTVL.

CDR3 amino acids: CASSLLAGPYEQYF. DNA for the CDR3: TGTGCCAGCAGCTTACTAGCGGGACCCTACGAGCAGTACTTC. J is TRBJ2-7 and V is TRBV7-9; TRBD2 aligns across 9 bases. There are 14 residues in the CDR3. The J segment lost 2 bases and the V segment lost 2 bases, leaving 1 base of the junction unmatched. Germline CDR1 SEHNR, CDR2 FQNEAQ (reference sequence). Looking up the rest from reference TRBV7-9 and TRBJ2-7 gives the full variable domain: DTGVSQNPRHKITKRGQNVTFRCDPISEHNRLYWYRQTLGQGPEFLTYFQNEAQLEKSRLLSDRFSAERPKGSFSTLEIQRTEQGDSAMYLCASSLLAGPYEQYFGPGTRLTVT.

This chain connects TRBV14 to TRBJ1-2; TRBD1 agrees at 8 bases. The ends lost 4 bases at V and 9 bases at J; junction bases unmatched: 4. Germline loops: CDR1 SGHDN, CDR2 FVKESK. This CDR3 contains 12 residues. The CDR3 sequence is CASSPDRARYTF. In DNA, the CDR3 is TGTGCCAGCAGCCCGGACAGGGCTCGCTACACCTTC.

The CDR3 loop reads CASSNRASLYGYTF. The DNA of the CDR3 is TGTGCCAGCAGTAACCGCGCTTCCCTCTATGGCTACACCTTC. The rearrangement links TRBV6-5 to TRBJ1-2; D not resolved. This CDR3 has 14 amino acids. Between the trimmed V and J ends, which lost 5 bases and 4 bases, there was a span of 14 bases. Germline V CDR1 and CDR2: MNHEY, SVGAGI.

This clone occurred a few times. V is TRBV21-1 and J is TRBJ1-6. TRBV21-1 is classified as a pseudogene. The CDR3 contains 14 residues. CDR3 protein: CASSAGRRHSVLHF. CDR3 DNA sequence: TGTGCCAGCAGCGCCGGGAGGCGACACTCCGTTCTCCACTTT.

This clone was counted between two and nine times. The genes are TRBV29-1 and TRBJ1-3; TRBD1 is a possible D gene (5 bases). Trimming removed 2 bases from V and 9 bases from J, with 8 bases in between. CDR3 length: 11 amino acids. Per germline, CDR1 SQVTM and CDR2 ANQGSEA. In DNA, the CDR3 is TGCAGCGTTGAACGAAGGGGCACCATATATTTT. Its protein product is CSVERRGTIYF.

This sequence joins TRBV5-4 and TRBJ2-2, with TRBD2 matching 9 bases. The J segment lost 2 bases and the V segment lost 4 bases, leaving 12 bases of the junction unmatched. Germline V gene data show CDR1 as SGHNT and CDR2 as YYREEE (reference sequence). The CDR3 covers 18 residues. The CDR3: CASSGGLAGTLNTGELFF. CDR3 DNA sequence: TGTGCCAGCAGCGGGGGGCTAGCGGGAACTCTCAACACCGGGGAGCTGTTTTTT.

This chain connects TRBV11-2 to TRBJ2-3; 14 bases align to TRBD2. V lost 5 bases, J lost 3 bases, and 10 bases stayed unmatched. The CDR3 extends over 18 amino acids. Germline V lookup: CDR1 SGHAT, CDR2 FQNNGV. CDR3 sequence: CASSGGGGLAGATDTQYF. The DNA of the CDR3 is TGTGCCAGCAGCGGCGGAGGGGGACTAGCGGGGGCGACAGATACGCAGTATTTT.

This clone was picked up a small number of times. The V call is TRBV14, the J call TRBJ2-3, with D unclear. The CDR3 runs to 17 residues. Trimming took off 0 bases at V and 0 bases at J, with 13 bases between the two ends. The V gene's germline CDR1 is SGHDN and CDR2 FVKESK. The chain's CDR3 is CASSQDVGDLSTDTQYF. CDR3 sequence (DNA): TGTGCCAGCAGCCAAGATGTTGGAGATCTAAGCACAGATACGCAGTATTTT. Full variable domain (outside the CDR3, taken from reference TRBV14 and TRBJ2-3): EAGVTQFPSHSVIEKGQTVTLRCDPISGHDNLYWYRRVMGKEIKFLLHFVKESKQDESGMPNNRFLAERTGGTYSTLKVQPAELEDSGVYFCASSQDVGDLSTDTQYFGPGTRLTVL.

For this clone: This specimen includes other DNA sequences encoding the same CDR3. This chain uses TRBV6-5 with TRBJ2-7, with 12 bases fitting TRBD2. The V and J ends lost 6 bases and 1 base, in that order; junction bases with no gene match: 4. Germline V gene lookup returns CDR1 MNHEY and CDR2 SVGAGI. There are 15 residues in the CDR3. CDR3 sequence reads: CASRAGTSGSYEQYF. CDR3 in DNA: TGTGCCAGCAGGGCTGGGACTAGCGGGTCCTACGAGCAGTACTTC.

This clone was seen only once. This sequence joins TRBV7-2 and TRBJ2-2; D is undetermined. Trimming left V 4 bases short and J 6 bases short, with 12 bases between. This CDR3 spans 14 amino acids. Germline lookup yields CDR1 SGHTA and CDR2 FQGNSA. The CDR3 DNA follows: TGTGCCAGCAGCTCCTATGAGGCCGCCGGGGAGCTGTTTTTT. Translation: CASSSYEAAGELFF.

This clone was found a few times. This sequence joins TRBV5-6 and TRBJ1-3; D possibly corresponds to TRBD1 (5 bases). The V end lost 2 bases, the J end lost 4 bases, and 16 bases lay between the germline ends. CDR3 length: 16 residues. CDR1 and CDR2 from the germline V gene are SGHDT and YYEEEE. The DNA of the CDR3 is TGTGCCAGCAGCTTAACGCCTGAGGGGCGCGGAAACACCATATATTTT. Translated, it gives CASSLTPEGRGNTIYF.

V usage is TRBV5-1 and J usage is TRBJ1-2, with TRBD1 matching over 7 bases. This CDR3 comprises 16 residues. V was clipped by 3 bases and J by 4 bases; unmatched bases: 12. Germline V gene lookup returns CDR1 SGHRS and CDR2 YFSETQ. CDR3 nucleotides: TGCGCCAGCAGCTCTGAGCGACAGGGCGTCGGCTATGGCTACACCTTC. It codes for CASSSERQGVGYGYTF.

V and J are TRBV5-1 and TRBJ2-5; TRBD2 matches 8 bases. Germline V gene lookup returns CDR1 SGHRS and CDR2 YFSETQ. Trimming removed 4 bases from V and 4 bases from J; junction bases left unmatched: 18. This CDR3 spans 18 amino acids. CDR3 loop: CASSRRMAGGGEGETQYF. In DNA, the CDR3 is TGCGCCAGCAGCCGGAGGATGGCGGGAGGCGGTGAGGGAGAGACCCAGTACTTC.